These T cell receptor beta chains were read from a single sample in a study of blood T cell repertoires in COVID-19. The assay was immunoSEQ multiplex PCR, and TCRdb's table has in-frame clones only and misses some. The sample includes around 280,000 clones, roughly 89% of them seen just once. Sequencing was performed on peripheral blood. These TCRs come from a woman aged 25-40 years with COVID-19, enrolled during active disease. CDR3s include the opening cysteine and the closing phenylalanine or tryptophan. Fields, in order: J gene, clone size, D gene, V gene, CDR3 DNA, CDR3 protein. A D gene is named only where the DNA matches it firmly. Clone size is stated in some rows and not others, as once, few, many or a class when expanded.

J gene: TRBJ1-6; clone size: NA; D gene: NA; V gene: TRBV19; CDR3 DNA: TGTAGTCGAGCGGGAAATTCACCCCTCCACTTT; CDR3 protein: CSRAGNSPLHF
J gene: TRBJ1-1; clone size: NA; D gene: TRBD1; V gene: TRBV19; CDR3 DNA: TGTGCCAGTAGCGGACAGGGGTGGACTGAAGCTTTCTTT; CDR3 protein: CASSGQGWTEAFF
J gene: TRBJ1-1; clone size: NA; D gene: NA; V gene: TRBV5-4; CDR3 DNA: TGTGCCAGCAGCTTGGGGTCCCCGGCCGGGGGCACTGAAGCTTTCTTT; CDR3 protein: CASSLGSPAGGTEAFF
J gene: TRBJ1-2; clone size: NA; D gene: NA; V gene: TRBV28; CDR3 DNA: TGTGCCAGCAGCCCAGCGGTGCTCCCGGGTGGCTACACCTTC; CDR3 protein: CASSPAVLPGGYTF
J gene: TRBJ2-7; clone size: few; D gene: TRBD1; V gene: TRBV7-9; CDR3 DNA: TGTGCCAGCAGCCTCGACAGGGCCCCCTACGAGCAGTACTTC; CDR3 protein: CASSLDRAPYEQYF
J gene: TRBJ2-7; clone size: NA; D gene: NA; V gene: TRBV10-3; CDR3 DNA: TGTGCCATCTGCCCCGGGGGATTTCACTACGAGCAGTACTTC; CDR3 protein: CAICPGGFHYEQYF
J gene: TRBJ1-2; clone size: once; D gene: TRBD1; V gene: TRBV27; CDR3 DNA: TGTGCCAGCAGACGGACAGGTTGGGATGGCTACACCTTC; CDR3 protein: CASRRTGWDGYTF
J gene: TRBJ2-1; clone size: once; D gene: TRBD2; V gene: TRBV19; CDR3 DNA: TGTGCCAGTAGGCAAGGACTAGCATCGAATGAGCAGTTCTTC; CDR3 protein: CASRQGLASNEQFF
J gene: TRBJ2-7; clone size: NA; D gene: NA; V gene: TRBV3-1/TRBV3-2; CDR3 DNA: TGTGCCAGCAGCCAAGATGGGACACCCCCACCGGCGGAGTACTTC; CDR3 protein: CASSQDGTPPPAEYF
J gene: TRBJ2-5; clone size: once; D gene: TRBD1; V gene: TRBV5-1; CDR3 DNA: TGCGCCAGCAGCTTGGACACCGGGACAGGGATGGAGACCCAGTACTTC; CDR3 protein: CASSLDTGTGMETQYF